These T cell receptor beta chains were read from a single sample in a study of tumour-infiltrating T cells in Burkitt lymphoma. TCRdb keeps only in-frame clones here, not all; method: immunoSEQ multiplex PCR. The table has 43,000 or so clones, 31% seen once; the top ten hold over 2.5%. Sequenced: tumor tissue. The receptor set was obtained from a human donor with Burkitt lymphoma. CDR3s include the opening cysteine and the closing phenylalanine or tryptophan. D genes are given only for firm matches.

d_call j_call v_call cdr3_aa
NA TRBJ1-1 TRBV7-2 CASSSVNAGNTEAFF
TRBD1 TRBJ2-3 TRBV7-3 CASGQGARDTQYF
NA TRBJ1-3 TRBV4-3 CASSQGPSSGNTIYF
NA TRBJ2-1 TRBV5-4 CASSLKRDEQFF
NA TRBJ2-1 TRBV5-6 CASSRGSSYNEQFF
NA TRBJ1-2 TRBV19 CASRETGQNYGYTF
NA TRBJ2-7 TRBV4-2 CASSQDRSWDYEQYF
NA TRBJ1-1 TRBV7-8 CASSLAGPMTNTEAFF
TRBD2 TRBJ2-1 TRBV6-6 CASSYLGGSAYNEQFF
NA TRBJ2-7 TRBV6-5 CASSYATEYEQYF
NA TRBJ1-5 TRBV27 CASSSARGRNQPQHF
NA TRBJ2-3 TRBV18 CASSPRSRTDTQYF
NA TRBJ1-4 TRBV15 CATSAGGRSPEKLFF
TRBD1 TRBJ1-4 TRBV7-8 CASSLRPPGGGNEKLFF
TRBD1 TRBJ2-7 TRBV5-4 CASTDRGTGEQYF
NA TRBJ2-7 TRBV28 CASRGPQGANEQYF
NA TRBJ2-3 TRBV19 CASRASPEDTQYF
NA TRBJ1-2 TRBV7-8 CASSLGSGAPGYTF
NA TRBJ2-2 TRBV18 CASSGTANTGELFF
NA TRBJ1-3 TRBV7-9 CASSSFDSTGGPIYF
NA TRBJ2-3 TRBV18 CASSPPSGSTDTQYF
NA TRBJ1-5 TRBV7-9 CASSLRGAHNQPQHF
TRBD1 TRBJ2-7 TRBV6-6 CASRPGQGNEQYF
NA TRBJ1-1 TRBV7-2 CASSYSGAGRALSEAFF
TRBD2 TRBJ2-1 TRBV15 CATSRDPVSGGWDEQFF
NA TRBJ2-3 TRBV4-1 CASSTTGSTDTQYF
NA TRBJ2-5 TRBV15 CATSRVGGETQYF
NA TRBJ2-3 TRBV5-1 CASSGSVSTDTQYF
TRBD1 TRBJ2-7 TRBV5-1 CASTPDRTREQYF
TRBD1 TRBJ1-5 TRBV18 CASSPPGQLNQPQHF
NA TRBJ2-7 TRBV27 CASSLSSGVAYEQYF
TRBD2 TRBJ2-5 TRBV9 CASSVGLEETQYF
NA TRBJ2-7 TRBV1 CTSSPTSPAYEQYF
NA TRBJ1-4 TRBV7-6 CASSPSASGGGEKLFF
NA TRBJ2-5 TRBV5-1 CASSFQGRETQYF
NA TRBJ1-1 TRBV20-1 CSAPGDEAFF
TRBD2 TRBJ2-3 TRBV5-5 CASSKGLAGSTDTQYF
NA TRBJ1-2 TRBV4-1 CASSQDGGYGYTF
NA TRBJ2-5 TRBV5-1 CASSLAGSAHQETQYF
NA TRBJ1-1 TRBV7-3 CASSSFAGEAFF
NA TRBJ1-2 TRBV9 CASSAPPGGQAYGYTF
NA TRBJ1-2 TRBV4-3 CASSAPRGAGREGYTF
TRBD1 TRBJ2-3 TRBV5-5 CASSSGQGKADTQYF
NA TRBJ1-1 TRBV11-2 CASSLGHTAAEAFF
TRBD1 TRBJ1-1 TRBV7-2 CASIRGVAAFF
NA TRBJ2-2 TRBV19 CASSPPAPGELFF
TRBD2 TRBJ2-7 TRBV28 CASSPGTRTYEQYF
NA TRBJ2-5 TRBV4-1 CASSQVLSSRETQYF
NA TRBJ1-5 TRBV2 CASSYQGRNQPQHF
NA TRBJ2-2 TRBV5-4 CASSSAGPNTGELFF
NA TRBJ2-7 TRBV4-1 CASSLRTAGLSSYEQYF